This entry describes one T cell receptor beta chain. These data belong to a study of blood T cell repertoires in COVID-19. Recovered participants had two consecutive negative NP/OP PCR tests, healthcare professional clearance, or symptom resolution. The germline V and J ends were trimmed by 6 bases and 5 bases, with 13 bases remaining between them. Germline lookup yields CDR1 SNHLY and CDR2 FYNNEI. The length of the CDR3 is 14 residues. TCRdb's table, derived via immunoSEQ multiplex PCR, lists solely in-frame clones and lacks some. The table has some 320,000 clones, about 88% seen once. This clonotype originated in a man aged 55-75 years who had recovered from COVID-19. Sequenced: PBMCs or T cells enriched from blood (not recorded which). This rearrangement joins TRBV2 to TRBJ1-4; D is unclear. CDR3: CASRVYRGNEKLFF. The DNA of the CDR3 is TGTGCCAGCAGAGTCTATAGAGGGAATGAAAAACTGTTTTTT. Variable domain in full (rest from reference TRBV2 and TRBJ1-4): EPEVTQTPSHQVTQMGQEVILRCVPISNHLYFYWYRQILGQKVEFLVSFYNNEISEKSEIFDDQFSVERPDGSNFTLKIRSTKLEDSAMYFCASRVYRGNEKLFFGSGTQLSVL.